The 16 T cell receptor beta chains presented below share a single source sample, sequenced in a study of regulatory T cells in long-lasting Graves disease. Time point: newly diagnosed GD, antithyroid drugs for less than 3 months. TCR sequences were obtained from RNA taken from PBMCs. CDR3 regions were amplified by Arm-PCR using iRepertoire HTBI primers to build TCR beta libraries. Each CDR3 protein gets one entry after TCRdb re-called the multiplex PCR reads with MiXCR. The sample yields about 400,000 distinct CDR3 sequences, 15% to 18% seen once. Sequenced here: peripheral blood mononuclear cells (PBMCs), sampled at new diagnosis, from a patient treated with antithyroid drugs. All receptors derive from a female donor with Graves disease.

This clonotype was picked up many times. The CDR3 protein is CATGGLAKNIQYF. The CDR3 bases are TGTGCCACCGGGGGATTAGCCAAAAACATTCAGTACTTC. The genes are TRBV15 and TRBJ2-4; perhaps D is TRBD1 or TRBD2 (5 bases each). The CDR3 has 13 amino acids. Trimming cost V 8 bases and J 0 bases, with 8 bases left between them. Looked up from germline, CDR1 is LNHNV and CDR2 is YYDKDF (reference sequence).

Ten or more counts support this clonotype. The CDR3 here is CASSLWGNEQFF. The DNA for the CDR3 is TGTGCCAGCAGCTTATGGGGCAATGAGCAGTTCTTC. V usage is TRBV7-2 and J usage is TRBJ2-1; D is undetermined. Germline CDR1 and CDR2: SGHTA and FQGNSA. With 2 bases removed from V and 6 bases from J, the gap between germline ends came to 5 bases. This CDR3 has 12 amino acids.

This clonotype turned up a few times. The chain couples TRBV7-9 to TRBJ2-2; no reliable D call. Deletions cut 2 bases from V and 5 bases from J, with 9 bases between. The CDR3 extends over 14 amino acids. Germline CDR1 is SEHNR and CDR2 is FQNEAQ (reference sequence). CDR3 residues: CASSLIKGTGELFF. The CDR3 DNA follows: TGTGCCAGCAGCTTAATTAAGGGTACCGGGGAGCTGTTTTTT. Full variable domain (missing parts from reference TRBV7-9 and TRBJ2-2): DTGVSQNPRHKITKRGQNVTFRCDPISEHNRLYWYRQTLGQGPEFLTYFQNEAQLEKSRLLSDRFSAERPKGSFSTLEIQRTEQGDSAMYLCASSLIKGTGELFFGEGSRLTVL.

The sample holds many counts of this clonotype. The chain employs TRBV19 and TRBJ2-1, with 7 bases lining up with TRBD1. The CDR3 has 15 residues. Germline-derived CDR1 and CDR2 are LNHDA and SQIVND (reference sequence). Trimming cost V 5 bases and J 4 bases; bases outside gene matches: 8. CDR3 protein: CASSADRDWYNEQFF. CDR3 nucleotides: TGTGCCAGTAGTGCCGACAGGGATTGGTACAATGAGCAGTTCTTC.

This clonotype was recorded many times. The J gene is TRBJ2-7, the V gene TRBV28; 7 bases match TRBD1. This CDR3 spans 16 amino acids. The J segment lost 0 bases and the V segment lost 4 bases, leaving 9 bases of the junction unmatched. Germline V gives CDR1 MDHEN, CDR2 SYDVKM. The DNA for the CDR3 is TGTGCCAGCAGTTCCCCGGACAGGCGACTCTCCTACGAGCAGTACTTC. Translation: CASSSPDRRLSYEQYF.

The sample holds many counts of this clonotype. CDR3: CASSYGQGNYGYTF. The CDR3 DNA sequence: TGTGCCAGCAGTTACGGGCAGGGCAACTATGGCTACACCTTC. The chain uses TRBV6-5 and TRBJ1-2; a weak D match, TRBD1 (5 bases). The CDR3 is 14 amino acids. V was clipped by 2 bases and J by 2 bases, with 9 bases between them. Germline CDR1 reads MNHEY; CDR2 reads SVGAGI.

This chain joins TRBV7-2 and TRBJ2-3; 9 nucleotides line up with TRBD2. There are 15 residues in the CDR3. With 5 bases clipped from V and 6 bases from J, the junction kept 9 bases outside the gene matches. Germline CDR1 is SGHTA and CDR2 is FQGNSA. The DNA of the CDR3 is TGTGCCAGCAGCCAGGGACTAGCCCGAGCGGATACGCAGTATTTT. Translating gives CASSQGLARADTQYF.

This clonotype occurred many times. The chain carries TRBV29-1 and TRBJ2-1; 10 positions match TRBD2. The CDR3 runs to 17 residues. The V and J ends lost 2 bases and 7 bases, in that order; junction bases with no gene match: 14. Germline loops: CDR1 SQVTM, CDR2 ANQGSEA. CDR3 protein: CSVESISLLAGWNEQFF. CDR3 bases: TGCAGCGTTGAATCAATTTCCCTACTAGCGGGGTGGAATGAGCAGTTCTTC.

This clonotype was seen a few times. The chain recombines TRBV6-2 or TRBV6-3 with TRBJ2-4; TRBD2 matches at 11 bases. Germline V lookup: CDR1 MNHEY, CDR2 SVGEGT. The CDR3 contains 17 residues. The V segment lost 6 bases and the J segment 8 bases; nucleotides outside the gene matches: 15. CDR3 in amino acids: CASSGNRGLAGSDIQYF. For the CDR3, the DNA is TGTGCCAGCAGCGGGAACCGTGGACTAGCGGGTTCAGACATTCAGTACTTC.

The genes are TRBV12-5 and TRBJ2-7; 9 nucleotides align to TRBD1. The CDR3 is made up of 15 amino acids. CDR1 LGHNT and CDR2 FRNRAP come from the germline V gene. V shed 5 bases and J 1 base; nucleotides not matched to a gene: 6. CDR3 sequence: CASGPPGTGSYEQYF. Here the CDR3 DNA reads TGTGCTAGTGGTCCCCCCGGGACAGGGTCCTACGAGCAGTACTTC. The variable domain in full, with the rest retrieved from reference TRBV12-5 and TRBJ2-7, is DARVTQTPRHKVTEMGQEVTMRCQPILGHNTVFWYRQTMMQGLELLAYFRNRAPLDDSGMPKDRFSAEMPDATLATLKIQPSEPRDSAVYFCASGPPGTGSYEQYFGPGTRLTVT.

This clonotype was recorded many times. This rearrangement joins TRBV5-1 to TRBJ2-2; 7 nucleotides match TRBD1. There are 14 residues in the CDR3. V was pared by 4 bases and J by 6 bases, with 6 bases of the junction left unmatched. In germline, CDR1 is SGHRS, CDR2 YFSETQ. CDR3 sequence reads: CASSRDRDPGELFF. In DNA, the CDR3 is TGCGCCAGCAGCAGAGACAGGGACCCCGGGGAGCTGTTTTTT.

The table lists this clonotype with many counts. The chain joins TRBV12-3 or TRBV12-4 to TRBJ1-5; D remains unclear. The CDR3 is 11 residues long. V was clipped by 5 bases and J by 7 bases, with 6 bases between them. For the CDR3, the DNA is TGTGCCAGCAGTCAGCACCAGCCCCAGCATTTT. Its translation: CASSQHQPQHF.

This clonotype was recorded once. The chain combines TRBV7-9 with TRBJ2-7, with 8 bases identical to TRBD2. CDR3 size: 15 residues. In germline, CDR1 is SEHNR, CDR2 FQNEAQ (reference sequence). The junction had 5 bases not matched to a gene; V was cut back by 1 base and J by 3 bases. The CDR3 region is CASSLVAGRFYEQYF. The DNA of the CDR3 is TGTGCCAGCAGCTTAGTAGCGGGGAGGTTCTACGAGCAGTACTTC. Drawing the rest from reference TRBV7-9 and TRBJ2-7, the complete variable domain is DTGVSQNPRHKITKRGQNVTFRCDPISEHNRLYWYRQTLGQGPEFLTYFQNEAQLEKSRLLSDRFSAERPKGSFSTLEIQRTEQGDSAMYLCASSLVAGRFYEQYFGPGTRLTVT.

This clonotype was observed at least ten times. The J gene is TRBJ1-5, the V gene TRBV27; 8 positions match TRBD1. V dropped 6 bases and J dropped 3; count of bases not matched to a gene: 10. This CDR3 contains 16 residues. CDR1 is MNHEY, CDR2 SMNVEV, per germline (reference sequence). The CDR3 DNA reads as TGTGCCAGCAGAGAAGGAGACAGGGGATTCAATCAGCCCCAGCATTTT. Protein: CASREGDRGFNQPQHF.

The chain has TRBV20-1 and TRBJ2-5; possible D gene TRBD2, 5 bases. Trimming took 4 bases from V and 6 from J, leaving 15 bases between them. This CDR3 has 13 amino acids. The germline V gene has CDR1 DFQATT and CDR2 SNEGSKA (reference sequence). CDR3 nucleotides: TGCAGTGCTAAACTGGACTCCTTAAAGACCCAGTACTTC. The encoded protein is CSAKLDSLKTQYF.

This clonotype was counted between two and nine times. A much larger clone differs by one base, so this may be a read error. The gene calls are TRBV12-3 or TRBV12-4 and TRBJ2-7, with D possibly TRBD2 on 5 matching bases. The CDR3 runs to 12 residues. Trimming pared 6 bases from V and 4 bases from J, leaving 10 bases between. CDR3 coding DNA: TGTGCCAGCAGCTTCCGGGGATACGAGCAGTACTTC. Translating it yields CASSFRGYEQYF.